A selection of T cell receptor beta chains follows, all from one sample in a study of shared clonotypes between healthy human individuals. TCRdb's copy holds only in-frame clones and misses some; the assay was immunoSEQ multiplex PCR. The sample lists over 950,000 clones, roughly 80% seen once, with about 0.94% in the top ten. Sample: memory CD4+ T cells from PBMCs. The receptors stem from a young man in good health. Some clones in this sample may be carry-over from other donors' samples. Each CDR3 is given with its conserved first and last residue. Fields, in order: CDR3 length, D gene, clone size, J gene, V gene, CDR3 DNA, CDR3 protein. A D gene is named only where the DNA matches it firmly. Expanded clones get a size class; other rows say once, few or many, or leave the size out.

>13|TRBD1|-|TRBJ1-1|TRBV5-1
TGCGCCAGCAGCTCACAGGGGGAAACTGAAGCTTTCTTT
CASSSQGETEAFF
>14|-|-|TRBJ2-1|TRBV7-6
TGTGCCAGCAGCTTGGTCGATTCAGGGGATGAGCAGTTCTTC
CASSLVDSGDEQFF
>16|TRBD2|-|TRBJ2-5|TRBV7-2
TGTGCCAGCAGCTTTAAAGCTCTAGCGGGATGGGAGACCCAGTACTTC
CASSFKALAGWETQYF
>16|-|-|TRBJ2-6|TRBV5-6
TGTGCCAGCAGCTTAACAGCCGACTCTGGGGCCAACGTCCTGACTTTC
CASSLTADSGANVLTF
>15|-|-|TRBJ2-5|TRBV5-4
TGTGCCAGCAGCTTTCGGACAGCCACGGGGACGACCCAGTACTTC
CASSFRTATGTTQYF
>15|-|once|TRBJ1-2|TRBV7-9
TGTGCCAGCAGCGGAGGGGTCCAAGAGGGGTATGGCTACACCTTC
CASSGGVQEGYGYTF
>16|TRBD2|-|TRBJ2-1|TRBV5-1
TGCGCCAGCAGCACGGGACTAGCGGGTATCTACAATGAGCAGTTCTTC
CASSTGLAGIYNEQFF
>13|-|-|TRBJ1-2|TRBV18
TGTGCCAGCTCACCCGCCGGTAACTATGGCTACACCTTC
CASSPAGNYGYTF
>15|TRBD1|-|TRBJ1-3|TRBV11-2
TGTGCCAGCAGCGCTCGGACAGGGGGGGGAAACACCATATATTTT
CASSARTGGGNTIYF
>15|TRBD1|-|TRBJ2-7|TRBV5-8
TGTGCCAGCAGCTTTATAGGACAGGGGTGGTCCGAGCAGTACTTC
CASSFIGQGWSEQYF
>14|TRBD1|-|TRBJ1-1|TRBV7-9
TGTGCCAGCAGTCCAACAGGGGCCCTAGGGGGTGCTTTCTTT
CASSPTGALGGAFF
>16|TRBD1|-|TRBJ2-5|TRBV6-6
TGTGCCAGCAGTTTTTGGCCTCCGGGACAGGGGGAGACCCAGTACTTC
CASSFWPPGQGETQYF
>15|TRBD1|-|TRBJ2-1|TRBV7-9
TGTGCCAGCAGCCCCGCCTTAAAAGGGGGCGGTGAGCAGTTCTTC
CASSPALKGGGEQFF
>16|TRBD1|once|TRBJ1-5|TRBV18
TGTGCCAGCTCATCACGTGGGACAGGGGGAAATCAGCCCCAGCATTTT
CASSSRGTGGNQPQHF
>14|-|-|TRBJ2-7|TRBV5-4
TGTGCCAGCAGCTTGGGTTTACGTTCCTACGAGCAGTACTTC
CASSLGLRSYEQYF
>12|-|-|TRBJ1-1|TRBV7-9
TGTGCCAGCAGCTTACGGTCGACAGCAGCTTTCTTT
CASSLRSTAAFF
>18|-|-|TRBJ1-2|TRBV28
TGTGCCAGCAGCCGAAAAGTTTCCCGGATATTATCTTCCTATGGCTACACCTTC
CASSRKVSRILSSYGYTF
>15|TRBD1|-|TRBJ1-2|TRBV25-1
TGTGCCAGCAGTGAATATGGGACAGTGGACTATGGCTACACCTTC
CASSEYGTVDYGYTF
>15|TRBD1|-|TRBJ1-1|TRBV18
TGTGCCAGCTCATCCCGGGACAGAGGGAACACTGAAGCTTTCTTT
CASSSRDRGNTEAFF
>14|-|-|TRBJ1-1|TRBV5-1
TGCGCCAGCAGCTTGGGCGAGTATAACACTGAAGCTTTCTTT
CASSLGEYNTEAFF
>13|-|once|TRBJ1-2|TRBV5-4
TGTGCCAGCAGCTTAGGGAGGGGGTATGGCTACACCTTC
CASSLGRGYGYTF
>18|-|once|TRBJ1-1|TRBV28
TGTGCCAGCAGACTCCTCGAGAATGTGCCAGCCATGAACACTGAAGCTTTCTTT
CASRLLENVPAMNTEAFF
>14|-|-|TRBJ1-1|TRBV11-2
TGTGCCAGCAGCTTCGGAGGACAGATCACTGAAGCTTTCTTT
CASSFGGQITEAFF
>16|-|-|TRBJ2-3|TRBV6-5
TGTGCCAGCAGTTACTCCGGGACGGCCATTCCCGATACGCAGTATTTT
CASSYSGTAIPDTQYF
>14|TRBD2|-|TRBJ2-1|TRBV18
TGTGCCAGCTCACTGAGCGGGGCCTACAATGAGCAGTTCTTC
CASSLSGAYNEQFF
>15|-|-|TRBJ1-2|TRBV6-1
TGTGCCAGCAGTCCGATCCACAGGGCGGCCTATGGCTACACCTTC
CASSPIHRAAYGYTF
>17|TRBD1|-|TRBJ2-7|TRBV7-2
TGTGCCAGCAGGCCAGGTCAGGTCAGACAGGGTTGTTACGAGCAGTACTTC
CASRPGQVRQGCYEQYF
>12|-|-|TRBJ2-7|TRBV14
TGTGCCAGCAGCCCTCGGGGGTGGGAGCAGTACTTC
CASSPRGWEQYF
>13|-|few|TRBJ2-1|TRBV5-6
TGTGCCAGCACCGAAAGGAACAGGGGAGGGCAGTTCTTC
CASTERNRGGQFF
>15|-|-|TRBJ1-4|TRBV5-1
TGCGCCAGCAGCCAGGACCTCCAAGGGGATGAAAAACTGTTTTTT
CASSQDLQGDEKLFF
>12|-|-|TRBJ1-1|TRBV28
TGTGCCAGCAGTTTATCTTTCTCGTTGGCTTTCTTT
CASSLSFSLAFF
>15|-|-|TRBJ2-5|TRBV7-7
TGTGCTAGCAGCTTAGGCGCTAGCGACCAAGAGACCCAGTACTTC
CASSLGASDQETQYF
>15|TRBD1|-|TRBJ2-7|TRBV2
TGTGCCAGCACTAAAGTCGGACAGGGGGGACACGAGCAGTACTTC
CASTKVGQGGHEQYF
>15|-|once|TRBJ1-3|TRBV7-2
TGTGCCAGCAGCTTACAGGGGAGCTCTGGAAACACCATATATTTT
CASSLQGSSGNTIYF
>15|-|-|TRBJ1-1|TRBV5-4
TGTGCCAGCAGCTTGGCTGGGGGCCTGAACACTGAAGCTTTCTTT
CASSLAGGLNTEAFF
>16|-|-|TRBJ2-3|TRBV5-8
TGTGCCAGCAGCCCCTCAAAAGGCCGGGTAACAGATACGCAGTATTTT
CASSPSKGRVTDTQYF
>15|-|-|TRBJ1-5|TRBV19
TGTGCCAGTAGTCCCGGACAGCGAATGAATCAGCCCCAGCATTTT
CASSPGQRMNQPQHF
>15|-|-|TRBJ2-7|TRBV28
TGTGCCAGCAGTTCCCTCCTGGCCGGAGCCTACGAGCAGTACTTC
CASSSLLAGAYEQYF
>13|TRBD2|-|TRBJ2-3|TRBV29-1
TGCAGCGGGGGACTAGCGTTATTGGATACGCAGTATTTT
CSGGLALLDTQYF
>11|-|-|TRBJ1-3|TRBV20-1
TGCAGTGCCTCCAGTGGAAACACCATATATTTT
CSASSGNTIYF
>14|-|-|TRBJ2-2|TRBV5-6
TGTGCCAGCAGCTTGGATTATTCTGCCGGGGAGCTGTTTTTT
CASSLDYSAGELFF